The sequence of this T cell receptor beta chain was determined in a study of response to subunit inactivated influenza vaccine. Study-wide results and limits: With each seasonal influenza vaccination, the authors suggested, few new T cells are recruited.

TCRdb passed the RT-PCR reads through MiXCR, listing each CDR3 protein once. The repertoire consists of 600,000 to 700,000 distinct CDR3 sequences, with less than 15% occurring once and the leading ten covering around 7.6%. CDR3 length: 16 residues. CDR1 is SGHRS and CDR2 is YFSETQ in the germline V gene. Trimming left V 4 bases short and J 0 bases short, with 11 bases between. This clonotype has just a few counts. Its antigen remains unidentified. This chain joins TRBV5-1 and TRBJ1-6; D not resolved. The sample was PBMCs from blood, taken approximately 15 days before vaccination. The TCR sequence derives from a man between 45 and 60 years old who received an inactivated influenza vaccine. CDR3 sequence reads: CASSPFGGSYNSPLHF. CDR3 DNA: TGCGCCAGCAGCCCATTTGGAGGCTCCTATAATTCACCCCTCCACTTT.